The rows below give T cell receptor beta chains drawn from one sample of a study of neurological immune-mediated disorders. From the 5' RACE reads, TCRdb called clonotypes with MiXCR, one entry per CDR3 protein. The sample contains roughly 75,000 distinct CDR3 sequences, around 2.6% of which appear only once. Sequenced: PBMCs. The receptors here all came from a woman aged 30 to 39 with multiple sclerosis. The CDR3 runs from the conserved cysteine through the conserved F or W. Fields, in order: CDR3 DNA, CDR3 protein, V gene, J gene, clone size, D gene. A D gene is named only where the DNA matches it firmly. Size is stated for part of the rows, as once, few or many counts, or as a class when the clone is expanded.

CDR3nt: TGTGCCACCAGCCCCTGGAAGGCTGGGGCCAACGTCCTGACTTTC
CDR3aa: CATSPWKAGANVLTF
v_gene: TRBV15
j_gene: TRBJ2-6
abundance: many
d_gene: -

CDR3nt: TGTGCCAGCAGCTTGGGACAGGGTGTGCCTGAAGCTTTCTTT
CDR3aa: CASSLGQGVPEAFF
v_gene: TRBV3-1
j_gene: TRBJ1-1
abundance: many
d_gene: TRBD1

CDR3nt: TGTGCCAGCAGCGTGGGACAGGGCCAGCCCCAGCATTTT
CDR3aa: CASSVGQGQPQHF
v_gene: TRBV7-3
j_gene: TRBJ1-5
abundance: many
d_gene: TRBD1

CDR3nt: TGCGCCAGCAGTACGACAGGGTCAGACACCGGGGAGCTGTTTTTT
CDR3aa: CASSTTGSDTGELFF
v_gene: TRBV5-1
j_gene: TRBJ2-2
abundance: many
d_gene: TRBD1

CDR3nt: TGTGCCAGCGGGAGGAACCCCAATGAGCAGTTCTTC
CDR3aa: CASGRNPNEQFF
v_gene: TRBV6-5
j_gene: TRBJ2-1
abundance: many
d_gene: -

CDR3nt: TGTGCCAGTTTCCCAGGGGCGCTCACAGATACGCAGTATTTT
CDR3aa: CASFPGALTDTQYF
v_gene: TRBV28
j_gene: TRBJ2-3
abundance: many
d_gene: -

CDR3nt: TGCAGTGCTAGAGATCTTCCGGGAAAGGGCCACAATGAGCAGTTCTTC
CDR3aa: CSARDLPGKGHNEQFF
v_gene: TRBV20-1
j_gene: TRBJ2-1
abundance: few
d_gene: -

CDR3nt: TGTGCCAGCAGTTTATCACTAGCGGGAGCATCAGAGACCCAGTACTTC
CDR3aa: CASSLSLAGASETQYF
v_gene: TRBV28
j_gene: TRBJ2-5
abundance: many
d_gene: TRBD2

CDR3nt: TGTGCCAGCAGCTTAGTGACGGGGGGCACCTACGAGCAGTACTTC
CDR3aa: CASSLVTGGTYEQYF
v_gene: TRBV7-9
j_gene: TRBJ2-7
abundance: many
d_gene: -

CDR3nt: TGCAGTGCCCTAGGACAGCTAAATGAAAAACTGTTTTTT
CDR3aa: CSALGQLNEKLFF
v_gene: TRBV20-1
j_gene: TRBJ1-4
abundance: many
d_gene: -

CDR3nt: TGCAGTGCCCCCGCCCCCGGGACGGCCATTAACGCCTTC
CDR3aa: CSAPAPGTAINAF
v_gene: TRBV20-1
j_gene: TRBJ1-2
abundance: many
d_gene: -

CDR3nt: TGTGCCAGCATCCGGTCCGTCGGAGGGTCATACAATGAGCAGTTCTTC
CDR3aa: CASIRSVGGSYNEQFF
v_gene: TRBV7-9
j_gene: TRBJ2-1
abundance: many
d_gene: -

CDR3nt: TGTGCCAGCAGTTCCCTGGGCACAGATACGCAGTATTTT
CDR3aa: CASSSLGTDTQYF
v_gene: TRBV12-3/TRBV12-4
j_gene: TRBJ2-3
abundance: many
d_gene: -

CDR3nt: TGCGCCAGCAGCTTAAATGGGGACTACGAGCAGTACTTC
CDR3aa: CASSLNGDYEQYF
v_gene: TRBV5-1
j_gene: TRBJ2-7
abundance: many
d_gene: -

CDR3nt: TGTGCCAGCAGCTCTCCGGTCAGGGCGAACACTGAAGCTTTCTTT
CDR3aa: CASSSPVRANTEAFF
v_gene: TRBV5-6
j_gene: TRBJ1-1
abundance: many
d_gene: -

CDR3nt: TGTGCCAGCAGTCCCCCTGGGGGGGAGACCCAGTACTTC
CDR3aa: CASSPPGGETQYF
v_gene: TRBV28
j_gene: TRBJ2-5
abundance: many
d_gene: -

CDR3nt: TGTGCCAGCAGCTTAGTAACAGGGGGCAGGGACGAGCAGTACTTC
CDR3aa: CASSLVTGGRDEQYF
v_gene: TRBV7-9
j_gene: TRBJ2-7
abundance: many
d_gene: TRBD1

CDR3nt: TGCAGTGCTAGTGGAGAGACCCAGTACTTC
CDR3aa: CSASGETQYF
v_gene: TRBV20-1
j_gene: TRBJ2-5
abundance: many
d_gene: -

CDR3nt: TGTGCCAGCAGCTCCCCCATATCCTCCTACGAGCAGTACTTC
CDR3aa: CASSSPISSYEQYF
v_gene: TRBV12-3/TRBV12-4
j_gene: TRBJ2-7
abundance: many
d_gene: -

CDR3nt: TGTGCCAGCAGTAAAACAGGGAATGTTAACTACGAGCAGTACTTC
CDR3aa: CASSKTGNVNYEQYF
v_gene: TRBV12-3/TRBV12-4
j_gene: TRBJ2-7
abundance: many
d_gene: -

CDR3nt: TGTGCCAGCTCACCACCAAATCCGGAGAGCACAGATACGCAGTATTTT
CDR3aa: CASSPPNPESTDTQYF
v_gene: TRBV18
j_gene: TRBJ2-3
abundance: -
d_gene: -

CDR3nt: TGTGCTAGCAGCTTAAATGCAGGAAGCAGTTCCTACAATGAGCAGTTCTTC
CDR3aa: CASSLNAGSSSYNEQFF
v_gene: TRBV7-7
j_gene: TRBJ2-1
abundance: many
d_gene: -

CDR3nt: TGTGCCAGCAAAGCAGGGTACTCCTACGAGCAGTACTTC
CDR3aa: CASKAGYSYEQYF
v_gene: TRBV28
j_gene: TRBJ2-7
abundance: many
d_gene: -

CDR3nt: TGTGCCAGCAGCTTGGGAGGACTCTTCTACAATGAGCAGTTCTTC
CDR3aa: CASSLGGLFYNEQFF
v_gene: TRBV5-6
j_gene: TRBJ2-1
abundance: -
d_gene: -

CDR3nt: TGTGCCAGCAGCTTATCGGCCACCGGGGAGCTGTTTTTT
CDR3aa: CASSLSATGELFF
v_gene: TRBV7-3
j_gene: TRBJ2-2
abundance: many
d_gene: -

CDR3nt: TGTGCCAGCAGCTTTTCGGGAGTGACCTACGAGCAGTACTTC
CDR3aa: CASSFSGVTYEQYF
v_gene: TRBV7-8
j_gene: TRBJ2-7
abundance: many
d_gene: -

CDR3nt: TGCAGTGCTAGAGATCGGGCAGGGGGCCCGAACACTGAAGCTTTCTTT
CDR3aa: CSARDRAGGPNTEAFF
v_gene: TRBV20-1
j_gene: TRBJ1-1
abundance: many
d_gene: TRBD1

CDR3nt: TGTGCCAGCAACTCCTCCGCCAGGGGTTATTCACCCCTCCACTTT
CDR3aa: CASNSSARGYSPLHF
v_gene: TRBV7-2
j_gene: TRBJ1-6
abundance: -
d_gene: -

CDR3nt: TGCAGCGTTGCCAGGGGGGGTACTGAAGCTTTCTTT
CDR3aa: CSVARGGTEAFF
v_gene: TRBV29-1
j_gene: TRBJ1-1
abundance: many
d_gene: TRBD1

CDR3nt: TGTGCCAGCCGAATGTGGGGTAGTAATGAAAAACTGTTTTTT
CDR3aa: CASRMWGSNEKLFF
v_gene: TRBV27
j_gene: TRBJ1-4
abundance: -
d_gene: -

CDR3nt: TGTGCCATCAGTGATAATCGACTAGCGGGAGGGCGGTCCTACGAGCAGTACTTC
CDR3aa: CAISDNRLAGGRSYEQYF
v_gene: TRBV10-3
j_gene: TRBJ2-7
abundance: many
d_gene: TRBD2

CDR3nt: TGCAGTGCTAGTGGAGCCGAATCGACTAGCGGGCTTAAAGAGACCCAGTACTTC
CDR3aa: CSASGAESTSGLKETQYF
v_gene: TRBV20-1
j_gene: TRBJ2-5
abundance: many
d_gene: TRBD2

CDR3nt: TGTGCCACCAGTGTGACTAGCGGGAGGTCCTACAATGAGCAGTTCTTC
CDR3aa: CATSVTSGRSYNEQFF
v_gene: TRBV24-1
j_gene: TRBJ2-1
abundance: many
d_gene: TRBD2

CDR3nt: TGTGCCACCAGCGGGACAGGGATGCTCGTAAACATTCAGTACTTC
CDR3aa: CATSGTGMLVNIQYF
v_gene: TRBV15
j_gene: TRBJ2-4
abundance: many
d_gene: TRBD1

CDR3nt: TGTGCCAGCAGCACGGGACAGATAGTACGGGCTGAAGCTTTCTTT
CDR3aa: CASSTGQIVRAEAFF
v_gene: TRBV7-2
j_gene: TRBJ1-1
abundance: many
d_gene: TRBD1

CDR3nt: TGTGCCAGCTCACCGGGGTATGGAGGGGACTACGAGCAGTACTTC
CDR3aa: CASSPGYGGDYEQYF
v_gene: TRBV18
j_gene: TRBJ2-7
abundance: many
d_gene: -

CDR3nt: TGCAGTGCTAGGCCTTATTTAGCGGGAATATTGAACGAGCAGTACTTC
CDR3aa: CSARPYLAGILNEQYF
v_gene: TRBV20-1
j_gene: TRBJ2-7
abundance: many
d_gene: TRBD2

CDR3nt: TGCAGTGCTAGAGATCTGGGATTAGCTGGTCTCCACAATGAGCAGTTCTTC
CDR3aa: CSARDLGLAGLHNEQFF
v_gene: TRBV20-1
j_gene: TRBJ2-1
abundance: few
d_gene: -

CDR3nt: TGCGCCAGCAGCCTGTTCGGGACAGATACGCAGTATTTT
CDR3aa: CASSLFGTDTQYF
v_gene: TRBV5-1
j_gene: TRBJ2-3
abundance: many
d_gene: -

CDR3nt: TGCGCCAGCAGTGATCGACAGGATAATATTTCCCCCTACGAGCAGTACTTC
CDR3aa: CASSDRQDNISPYEQYF
v_gene: TRBV10-2
j_gene: TRBJ2-7
abundance: many
d_gene: -

CDR3nt: TGTGCCAGCAGCTTAAGAACTAGCGGATTGAACACCGGGGAGCTGTTTTTT
CDR3aa: CASSLRTSGLNTGELFF
v_gene: TRBV7-9
j_gene: TRBJ2-2
abundance: many
d_gene: TRBD2

CDR3nt: TGCAGTGCTTCGGGGTCCGACACTGAAGCTTTCTTT
CDR3aa: CSASGSDTEAFF
v_gene: TRBV20-1
j_gene: TRBJ1-1
abundance: many
d_gene: -

CDR3nt: TGCAGTGCCGCCCTAGATGTCTACGAGCAGTACTTC
CDR3aa: CSAALDVYEQYF
v_gene: TRBV20-1
j_gene: TRBJ2-7
abundance: many
d_gene: -

CDR3nt: TGTGCCAGCAGCCAAGAAGGAAATAAAGAGACCCAGTACTTC
CDR3aa: CASSQEGNKETQYF
v_gene: TRBV4-2
j_gene: TRBJ2-5
abundance: many
d_gene: -

CDR3nt: TGCGCCAGCAGCTTGGCCCGGGGCGACACTGAAGCTTTCTTT
CDR3aa: CASSLARGDTEAFF
v_gene: TRBV5-1
j_gene: TRBJ1-1
abundance: many
d_gene: -

CDR3nt: TGCGCCAGCAGCTCGCAGGGGGCCCCCTACGAGCAGTACTTC
CDR3aa: CASSSQGAPYEQYF
v_gene: TRBV5-1
j_gene: TRBJ2-7
abundance: many
d_gene: TRBD1

CDR3nt: TGTGCCTGGAGTCCGGGGGTCCCCCGGTCGTGGACCTTC
CDR3aa: CAWSPGVPRSWTF
v_gene: TRBV30
j_gene: TRBJ1-2
abundance: many
d_gene: -

CDR3nt: TGTGCCAGCAGCGTACGATCTAGACTAGCGGGAAGTAGTTCTGGGGCCAACGTCCTGACTTTC
CDR3aa: CASSVRSRLAGSSSGANVLTF
v_gene: TRBV9
j_gene: TRBJ2-6
abundance: many
d_gene: TRBD2

CDR3nt: TGTGCCAGCAGCTTAAGGGGCGGCTCTAGCACAGATACGCAGTATTTT
CDR3aa: CASSLRGGSSTDTQYF
v_gene: TRBV11-2
j_gene: TRBJ2-3
abundance: many
d_gene: -

CDR3nt: TGTGCCAGCAGCTCCTCAGGGGTCGAGCAGTACTTC
CDR3aa: CASSSSGVEQYF
v_gene: TRBV5-6
j_gene: TRBJ2-7
abundance: many
d_gene: -

CDR3nt: TGTGCCACCCGGACTGTGAACACTGAAGCTTTCTTT
CDR3aa: CATRTVNTEAFF
v_gene: TRBV7-2
j_gene: TRBJ1-1
abundance: few
d_gene: -

CDR3nt: TGTGCCACCAGCAGAGATAGGGGACTAGCGGGAAATGAGCAGTTCTTC
CDR3aa: CATSRDRGLAGNEQFF
v_gene: TRBV15
j_gene: TRBJ2-1
abundance: many
d_gene: TRBD2

CDR3nt: TGTGCCAGCAGCTTAGCGGTGACAGGGGGAAGAGGCTACACCTTC
CDR3aa: CASSLAVTGGRGYTF
v_gene: TRBV7-9
j_gene: TRBJ1-2
abundance: many
d_gene: TRBD1